A selection of T cell receptor beta chains follows, all from one sample in a study of blood T cell repertoires in COVID-19. Generated by immunoSEQ multiplex PCR, the TCRdb table keeps only in-frame clones and is missing some. This sample has some 160,000 clones, with around 81% found just once. Sequenced material: peripheral blood. These receptors came from a woman aged 45 to 65 with acute or convalescent COVID-19. Each CDR3 is given with its conserved first and last residue. D genes are given only for firm matches. A row's size may be missing; if present it is once, few, many or a size class.

v_call: TRBV28
d_call: TRBD1
j_call: TRBJ2-1
cdr3_length: 15
clone_size: once
cdr3_aa: CASSGSGTGDNEQFF
cdr3_nt: TGTGCCAGCAGTGGCTCCGGGACAGGGGACAATGAGCAGTTCTTC

v_call: TRBV5-5
d_call: TRBD1
j_call: TRBJ1-2
cdr3_length: 19
clone_size: once
cdr3_aa: CASSLDPGTGGRTGYGYTF
cdr3_nt: TGTGCCAGCAGCTTGGATCCCGGGACAGGGGGAAGGACGGGCTATGGCTACACCTTC

v_call: TRBV6-6
d_call: NA
j_call: TRBJ1-1
cdr3_length: 12
clone_size: NA
cdr3_aa: CASSTDSTEAFF
cdr3_nt: TGTGCCAGCAGCACGGACAGCACTGAAGCTTTCTTT

v_call: TRBV19
d_call: TRBD1
j_call: TRBJ1-1
cdr3_length: 15
clone_size: NA
cdr3_aa: CASSIVAGGSTEAFF
cdr3_nt: TGTGCCAGTAGTATAGTCGCAGGGGGAAGCACTGAAGCTTTCTTT

v_call: TRBV5-1
d_call: NA
j_call: TRBJ1-1
cdr3_length: 14
clone_size: NA
cdr3_aa: CASSLSSGRAEAFF
cdr3_nt: TGCGCCAGCAGCTTGAGTTCAGGGCGCGCTGAAGCTTTCTTT

v_call: TRBV7-2
d_call: NA
j_call: TRBJ1-1
cdr3_length: 16
clone_size: NA
cdr3_aa: CASSLALGGVNTEAFF
cdr3_nt: TGTGCCAGCAGCTTAGCGTTGGGGGGGGTGAACACTGAAGCTTTCTTT

v_call: TRBV11-2
d_call: TRBD1
j_call: TRBJ1-4
cdr3_length: 15
clone_size: NA
cdr3_aa: CASSSGQGENEKLFF
cdr3_nt: TGTGCCAGCAGCTCCGGACAGGGGGAAAATGAAAAACTGTTTTTT

v_call: TRBV6-6
d_call: NA
j_call: TRBJ2-7
cdr3_length: 14
clone_size: NA
cdr3_aa: CASRTVGGAYEQYF
cdr3_nt: TGTGCCAGCAGAACAGTAGGGGGGGCCTACGAGCAGTACTTC

v_call: TRBV4-3
d_call: NA
j_call: TRBJ1-1
cdr3_length: 14
clone_size: few
cdr3_aa: CASSRTRGYTEAFF
cdr3_nt: TGCGCCAGCAGCCGAACCAGGGGATACACTGAAGCTTTCTTT

v_call: TRBV3-1/TRBV3-2
d_call: TRBD2
j_call: TRBJ2-5
cdr3_length: 16
clone_size: NA
cdr3_aa: CASSQGTFGGAETQYF
cdr3_nt: TGTGCCAGCAGCCAAGGAACTTTCGGGGGGGCAGAGACCCAGTACTTC

v_call: TRBV7-6
d_call: NA
j_call: TRBJ2-7
cdr3_length: 12
clone_size: NA
cdr3_aa: CASSSGTYEQYF
cdr3_nt: TGTGCCAGCAGCTCAGGGACCTACGAGCAGTACTTC

v_call: TRBV3-1/TRBV3-2
d_call: TRBD1
j_call: TRBJ1-5
cdr3_length: 15
clone_size: once
cdr3_aa: CASSQGPGGDQPQHF
cdr3_nt: TGTGCCAGCAGCCAAGGCCCAGGGGGAGATCAGCCCCAGCATTTT

v_call: TRBV19
d_call: NA
j_call: TRBJ1-2
cdr3_length: 13
clone_size: NA
cdr3_aa: CASSISRGSGYTF
cdr3_nt: TGTGCCAGTAGTATTTCCCGCGGATCTGGCTACACCTTC

v_call: TRBV19
d_call: NA
j_call: TRBJ1-5
cdr3_length: 14
clone_size: NA
cdr3_aa: CASSITQGVQPQHF
cdr3_nt: TGTGCCAGTAGCATCACGCAGGGTGTACAGCCCCAGCATTTT

v_call: TRBV7-3
d_call: NA
j_call: TRBJ1-1
cdr3_length: 14
clone_size: NA
cdr3_aa: CASSLPLRGTEAFF
cdr3_nt: TGTGCCAGCAGCTTACCCTTACGCGGTACTGAAGCTTTCTTT

v_call: TRBV7-8
d_call: TRBD1
j_call: TRBJ2-7
cdr3_length: 14
clone_size: NA
cdr3_aa: CASSDWTGGYEQYF
cdr3_nt: TGTGCCAGCAGCGATTGGACAGGGGGTTACGAGCAGTACTTC

v_call: TRBV19
d_call: NA
j_call: TRBJ2-4
cdr3_length: 14
clone_size: NA
cdr3_aa: CASRRDIAKNIQYF
cdr3_nt: TGTGCCAGTAGGAGGGACATAGCCAAAAACATTCAGTACTTC

v_call: TRBV7-2
d_call: TRBD2
j_call: TRBJ2-7
cdr3_length: 15
clone_size: once
cdr3_aa: CASSYIAGAYYEQYF
cdr3_nt: TGTGCCAGCAGTTATATAGCGGGGGCATATTACGAGCAGTACTTC

v_call: TRBV10-2
d_call: NA
j_call: TRBJ2-6
cdr3_length: 15
clone_size: NA
cdr3_aa: CAIQGFFGGANVLTF
cdr3_nt: TGCGCTATTCAGGGTTTTTTTGGTGGGGCCAACGTCCTGACTTTC

v_call: TRBV9
d_call: NA
j_call: TRBJ1-1
cdr3_length: 14
clone_size: NA
cdr3_aa: CASSVTGHNTEAFF
cdr3_nt: TGTGCCAGCAGCGTAACAGGACACAACACTGAAGCTTTCTTT

v_call: TRBV3-1/TRBV3-2
d_call: NA
j_call: TRBJ1-5
cdr3_length: 14
clone_size: NA
cdr3_aa: CASSQGQRNQPQHF
cdr3_nt: TGTGCCAGCAGCCAAGGACAGAGAAATCAGCCCCAGCATTTT

v_call: TRBV12-3/TRBV12-4
d_call: NA
j_call: TRBJ2-3
cdr3_length: 13
clone_size: NA
cdr3_aa: CASSFQSTDTQYF
cdr3_nt: TGTGCCAGCAGTTTCCAGAGCACAGATACGCAGTATTTT

v_call: TRBV5-6
d_call: TRBD1
j_call: TRBJ1-3
cdr3_length: 15
clone_size: NA
cdr3_aa: CASSRQGAGGNTIYF
cdr3_nt: TGTGCCAGCAGCCGACAGGGGGCAGGTGGAAACACCATATATTTT

v_call: TRBV3-1/TRBV3-2
d_call: NA
j_call: TRBJ2-5
cdr3_length: 15
clone_size: once
cdr3_aa: CASSQEYTPRGTQYF
cdr3_nt: TGTGCCAGCAGCCAAGAATATACGCCCCGGGGGACCCAGTACTTC

v_call: TRBV28
d_call: NA
j_call: TRBJ2-1
cdr3_length: 17
clone_size: NA
cdr3_aa: CASSFITPGGAYNEQFF
cdr3_nt: TGTGCCAGCAGTTTTATAACTCCGGGGGGCGCCTACAATGAGCAGTTCTTC

v_call: TRBV7-9
d_call: TRBD2
j_call: TRBJ2-1
cdr3_length: 16
clone_size: NA
cdr3_aa: CASSSSGLAGVREQFF
cdr3_nt: TGTGCCAGCAGCTCATCTGGACTAGCGGGGGTACGGGAGCAGTTCTTC

v_call: TRBV10-2
d_call: TRBD2
j_call: TRBJ2-3
cdr3_length: 16
clone_size: NA
cdr3_aa: CASSEMKTSVTDTQYF
cdr3_nt: TGCGCCAGCAGTGAGATGAAGACTAGCGTGACAGATACGCAGTATTTT

v_call: TRBV18
d_call: TRBD1
j_call: TRBJ1-6
cdr3_length: 14
clone_size: NA
cdr3_aa: CASSPPGQNSPLHF
cdr3_nt: TGTGCCAGCTCCCCTCCGGGACAGAATTCACCCCTCCACTTT

v_call: TRBV5-6
d_call: NA
j_call: TRBJ1-1
cdr3_length: 15
clone_size: NA
cdr3_aa: CASRNPTTLNTEAFF
cdr3_nt: TGTGCCAGCAGAAACCCTACGACATTGAACACTGAAGCTTTCTTT

v_call: TRBV29-1
d_call: TRBD1
j_call: TRBJ2-3
cdr3_length: 13
clone_size: NA
cdr3_aa: CSVVGQGADTQYF
cdr3_nt: TGCAGCGTTGTCGGGCAGGGGGCCGATACGCAGTATTTT

v_call: TRBV18
d_call: TRBD1
j_call: TRBJ2-6
cdr3_length: 17
clone_size: NA
cdr3_aa: CASSQRQGEAGANVLTF
cdr3_nt: TGTGCCAGCTCACAACGACAGGGAGAGGCTGGGGCCAACGTCCTGACTTTC

v_call: TRBV5-1
d_call: TRBD2
j_call: TRBJ2-2
cdr3_length: 14
clone_size: few
cdr3_aa: CASGTSGEGGELFF
cdr3_nt: TGCGCCAGCGGGACTAGTGGGGAAGGCGGGGAGCTGTTTTTT

v_call: TRBV3-1/TRBV3-2
d_call: NA
j_call: TRBJ1-3
cdr3_length: 16
clone_size: NA
cdr3_aa: CASSQRGSHSGNTIYF
cdr3_nt: TGTGCCAGCAGCCAACGGGGGTCCCACTCTGGAAACACCATATATTTT

v_call: TRBV4-2
d_call: TRBD1
j_call: TRBJ2-3
cdr3_length: 17
clone_size: NA
cdr3_aa: CASSQRRAGGSGDTQYF
cdr3_nt: TGTGCCAGCAGCCAAAGACGCGCAGGGGGCTCGGGAGATACGCAGTATTTT

v_call: TRBV11-1
d_call: NA
j_call: TRBJ1-6
cdr3_length: 15
clone_size: NA
cdr3_aa: CASSLGSGPRSPLHF
cdr3_nt: TGTGCCAGCAGCTTAGGTTCCGGCCCCAGGTCACCCCTCCACTTT

v_call: TRBV27
d_call: NA
j_call: TRBJ2-5
cdr3_length: 13
clone_size: NA
cdr3_aa: CASSGGAQETQYF
cdr3_nt: TGTGCCAGCAGCGGGGGAGCCCAAGAGACCCAGTACTTC

v_call: TRBV28
d_call: TRBD1
j_call: TRBJ2-1
cdr3_length: 13
clone_size: NA
cdr3_aa: CASRKDRGNEQFF
cdr3_nt: TGTGCCAGCAGAAAGGACAGGGGAAATGAGCAGTTCTTC

v_call: TRBV12-3/TRBV12-4
d_call: NA
j_call: TRBJ1-1
cdr3_length: 12
clone_size: NA
cdr3_aa: CASSFGQGEAFF
cdr3_nt: TGTGCCAGCAGTTTTGGGCAGGGAGAAGCTTTCTTT

v_call: TRBV19
d_call: TRBD1
j_call: TRBJ2-2
cdr3_length: 16
clone_size: once
cdr3_aa: CATKDPGQAYTGELFF
cdr3_nt: TGTGCCACTAAGGACCCGGGACAGGCATACACCGGGGAGCTGTTTTTT

v_call: TRBV19
d_call: NA
j_call: TRBJ1-5
cdr3_length: 13
clone_size: NA
cdr3_aa: CASSAALFQPQHF
cdr3_nt: TGTGCCAGTAGTGCCGCGCTTTTTCAGCCCCAGCATTTT

v_call: TRBV7-9
d_call: NA
j_call: TRBJ2-1
cdr3_length: 17
clone_size: once
cdr3_aa: CASSVQTGSGVNNEQFF
cdr3_nt: TGTGCCAGCAGCGTACAAACAGGGTCCGGGGTGAATAATGAGCAGTTCTTC

v_call: TRBV2
d_call: NA
j_call: TRBJ1-1
cdr3_length: 11
clone_size: few
cdr3_aa: CASSQGREAFF
cdr3_nt: TGTGCCAGCAGTCAAGGCCGGGAAGCTTTCTTT

v_call: TRBV27
d_call: NA
j_call: TRBJ2-7
cdr3_length: 16
clone_size: NA
cdr3_aa: CASSSRGGGKNYEQYF
cdr3_nt: TGTGCCAGCAGTTCAAGGGGCGGGGGCAAAAACTACGAGCAGTACTTC

v_call: TRBV29-1
d_call: TRBD2
j_call: TRBJ2-3
cdr3_length: 13
clone_size: NA
cdr3_aa: CSVGLAAKDTQYF
cdr3_nt: TGCAGCGTTGGTCTAGCGGCGAAAGATACGCAGTATTTT

v_call: TRBV6-5
d_call: TRBD1
j_call: TRBJ1-2
cdr3_length: 15
clone_size: NA
cdr3_aa: CASSYSLTGGVGYTF
cdr3_nt: TGTGCCAGCAGTTACTCACTAACAGGGGGTGTTGGCTACACCTTC

v_call: TRBV7-9
d_call: TRBD1
j_call: TRBJ1-2
cdr3_length: 16
clone_size: NA
cdr3_aa: CASTHQQGSSNYGYTF
cdr3_nt: TGTGCCAGCACTCATCAACAGGGGTCTTCTAACTATGGCTACACCTTC

v_call: TRBV19
d_call: TRBD2
j_call: TRBJ2-1
cdr3_length: 15
clone_size: NA
cdr3_aa: CASSDLAGGHNEQFF
cdr3_nt: TGTGCCAGTAGTGATTTAGCGGGGGGACACAATGAGCAGTTCTTC

v_call: TRBV6-5
d_call: TRBD1
j_call: TRBJ1-5
cdr3_length: 15
clone_size: NA
cdr3_aa: CASSSGTGGVQPQHF
cdr3_nt: TGTGCCAGCAGTTCCGGGACAGGGGGTGTTCAGCCCCAGCATTTT

v_call: TRBV6-4
d_call: TRBD1
j_call: TRBJ1-6
cdr3_length: 16
clone_size: few
cdr3_aa: CASSDDRGLDNSPLHF
cdr3_nt: TGTGCCAGCAGTGATGACAGGGGGCTAGATAATTCACCCCTCCACTTT

v_call: TRBV6-5
d_call: NA
j_call: TRBJ2-7
cdr3_length: 12
clone_size: NA
cdr3_aa: CASRQNEDEQYF
cdr3_nt: TGTGCCAGCAGGCAAAATGAGGACGAGCAGTACTTC

v_call: TRBV13
d_call: TRBD1
j_call: TRBJ2-3
cdr3_length: 15
clone_size: NA
cdr3_aa: CASSAPGTVTDTQYF
cdr3_nt: TGTGCCAGCAGCGCCCCCGGGACAGTAACAGATACGCAGTATTTT

v_call: TRBV6-2/TRBV6-3
d_call: NA
j_call: TRBJ2-7
cdr3_length: 16
clone_size: NA
cdr3_aa: CASSYLMAPTPYEQYF
cdr3_nt: TGTGCCAGCAGTTACCTTATGGCCCCAACACCCTACGAGCAGTACTTC

v_call: TRBV18
d_call: NA
j_call: TRBJ2-7
cdr3_length: 13
clone_size: NA
cdr3_aa: CASSPPASYEQYF
cdr3_nt: TGTGCCAGCTCACCACCCGCGTCCTACGAGCAGTACTTC